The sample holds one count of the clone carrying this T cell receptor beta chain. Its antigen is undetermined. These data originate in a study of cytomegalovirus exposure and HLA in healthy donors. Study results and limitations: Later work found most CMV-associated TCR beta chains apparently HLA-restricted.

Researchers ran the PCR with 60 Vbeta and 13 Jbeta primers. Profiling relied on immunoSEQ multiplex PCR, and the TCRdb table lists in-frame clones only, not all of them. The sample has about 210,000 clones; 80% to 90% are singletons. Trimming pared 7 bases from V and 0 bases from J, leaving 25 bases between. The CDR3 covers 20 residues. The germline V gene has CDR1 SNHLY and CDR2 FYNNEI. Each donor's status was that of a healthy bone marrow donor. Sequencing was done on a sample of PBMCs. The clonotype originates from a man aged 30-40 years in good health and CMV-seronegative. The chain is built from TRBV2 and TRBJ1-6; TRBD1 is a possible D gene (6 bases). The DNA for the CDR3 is TGTGCCAGCACCTACCTCGGGACACATCTTCCAAGCTCCTATAATTCACCCCTCCACTTT. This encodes CASTYLGTHLPSSYNSPLHF. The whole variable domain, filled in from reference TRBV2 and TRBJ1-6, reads EPEVTQTPSHQVTQMGQEVILRCVPISNHLYFYWYRQILGQKVEFLVSFYNNEISEKSEIFDDQFSVERPDGSNFTLKIRSTKLEDSAMYFCASTYLGTHLPSSYNSPLHFGNGTRLTVT.